The 31 T cell receptor beta chains listed next were all sequenced from one sample in a study of cytomegalovirus exposure and HLA in healthy donors. PCR primers comprised 60 Vbeta and 13 Jbeta primers. Libraries were prepared by immunoSEQ multiplex PCR; TCRdb keeps only in-frame clonotypes and omits some of them. The sample holds 110,000 to 150,000 clones; 73% are singletons and the top ten take around 1.2%. The sequencing sample was made of PBMCs. The receptors originated from a woman in her thirties or forties in good health and CMV-seronegative.

The chain carries TRBV5-1 and TRBJ2-3; 11 bases agree with TRBD1. Germline V CDR1 and CDR2: SGHRS, YFSETQ. This CDR3 is 17 amino acids long. The J segment lost 5 bases and the V segment lost 3 bases, leaving 11 bases of the junction unmatched. CDR3 sequence: CASSYYPGQGAVDTQYF. CDR3 in DNA: TGCGCCAGCAGCTACTACCCAGGACAGGGGGCCGTAGATACGCAGTATTTT.

There are a few counts of this clone. J is TRBJ1-1 and V is TRBV6-5; 9 bases match TRBD1. This CDR3 spans 15 amino acids. Germline V CDR1 and CDR2: MNHEY, SVGAGI. V shed 6 bases, J shed 6 bases, and the junction held 11 bases outside the gene matches. CDR3 DNA sequence: TGTGCCAGCAGCAACGGGGGGACAGGGAAGGCTGAAGCTTTCTTT. This encodes CASSNGGTGKAEAFF.

This chain uses TRBV9 with TRBJ2-3; TRBD2 matches at 7 bases. The CDR3 is made up of 15 amino acids. Germline V gene sequence: CDR1 SGDLS, CDR2 YYNGEE. Trimming at V came to 2 bases and at J to 2 bases, leaving 5 bases not matched to a gene. CDR3 nucleotide sequence: TGTGCCAGCAGCGTCGTAGGACTAGTCACAGATACGCAGTATTTT. This sequence encodes CASSVVGLVTDTQYF.

CDR3 amino acids: CASSAGQLTEAFF. As DNA, the CDR3 is TGTGCCAGCAGTGCTGGACAGCTCACTGAAGCTTTCTTT. The V gene is TRBV2, the J gene TRBJ1-1; possibly TRBD1 for D (6 bases). Trimming took 4 bases from V and 4 from J, leaving 10 bases between them. This CDR3 has 13 amino acids. Germline V CDR1 and CDR2: SNHLY, FYNNEI.

The CDR3 DNA is TGTGCCAGCAGGGGAGCGGGGGGGCAAGAGACCCAGTACTTC. It is translated as CASRGAGGQETQYF. The chain combines TRBV28 with TRBJ2-5; 10 bases are shared with TRBD2. CDR3 length equals 14 residues. The V gene end was trimmed by 6 bases and the J gene end by 2 bases; junction bases not matched to a gene: 3. Germline CDR1 is MDHEN and CDR2 is SYDVKM.

This rearrangement joins TRBV19 to TRBJ1-5; the match to TRBD1 covers 8 bases. Germline lookup yields CDR1 LNHDA and CDR2 SQIVND (reference sequence). The CDR3 runs to 16 residues. Trimming took 5 bases from V and 3 from J; bases not matched to a gene: 9. CDR3 sequence reads: CASSYRGTVVNQPQHF. The CDR3 DNA reads TGTGCCAGTAGTTACAGGGGGACGGTAGTCAATCAGCCCCAGCATTTT.

The chain couples TRBV28 to TRBJ1-1; D uncertain. Trimming stripped 7 bases from V and 7 bases from J, with 13 bases between. The CDR3 length is 12 residues. Germline V CDR1 and CDR2: MDHEN, SYDVKM. The DNA for the CDR3 is TGTGCCAGCACCTCCTTGGGAGGTGAAGCTTTCTTT. This encodes CASTSLGGEAFF. Supplemented by reference TRBV28 and TRBJ1-1, the full variable domain reads DVKVTQSSRYLVKRTGEKVFLECVQDMDHENMFWYRQDPGLGLRLIYFSYDVKMKEKGDIPEGYSVSREKKERFSLILESASTNQTSMYLCASTSLGGEAFFGQGTRLTVV.

The J gene is TRBJ2-5, the V gene TRBV6-6, with no clear D. Germline CDR1 MNHNY, CDR2 SVGAGI (reference sequence). This CDR3 region has 12 residues. Trimming stripped 8 bases from V and 2 bases from J, with 9 bases between. CDR3 nucleotides: TGTGCCAGCGGCCAGATTCAAGAGACCCAGTACTTC. It encodes CASGQIQETQYF.

This clone was counted a few times. The chain recombines TRBV2 with TRBJ2-2, with D possibly being TRBD2 (5 bases). V was cut by 5 bases and J by 5 bases, with 9 bases left in between. The CDR3 has 13 amino acids. The germline CDR1 and CDR2 sequences are SNHLY and FYNNEI. For the CDR3, the DNA is TGTGCCAGCAGTACGGAGGCGACCGGGGAGCTGTTTTTT. It encodes CASSTEATGELFF.

This sequence joins TRBV9 and TRBJ2-2, with 8 bases fitting TRBD1. From germline, CDR1 is SGDLS and CDR2 YYNGEE. The ends lost 1 base at V and 1 base at J; junction bases unmatched: 6. The CDR3 length is 17 residues. DNA of the CDR3: TGTGCCAGCAGCGTACCTTCGGGGACAGGGAACACCGGGGAGCTGTTTTTT. Protein product: CASSVPSGTGNTGELFF.

This rearrangement joins TRBV15 to TRBJ1-6; D is perhaps TRBD1 (6 bases). The CDR3 loop spans 16 amino acids. The V end lost 0 bases, the J end lost 7 bases, and 13 bases lay between the germline ends. The germline CDR1 and CDR2 sequences are LNHNV and YYDKDF (reference sequence). Here the CDR3 reads CATSRDLTGRNSPLHF. The CDR3 DNA reads TGTGCCACCAGCAGAGATCTTACAGGGCGGAATTCACCCCTCCACTTT.

The rearrangement uses TRBV4-1 and TRBJ2-5; a possible D gene is TRBD2 (6 bases). The CDR3 sequence is 16 residues long. V was trimmed by 4 bases and J by 2 bases, leaving 17 bases between them. Germline CDR1 is MGHRA and CDR2 is YSYEKL. CDR3 sequence reads: CASSPPGGVTQETQYF. Written as DNA, the CDR3 is TGCGCCAGCAGCCCACCGGGCGGGGTAACGCAAGAGACCCAGTACTTC.

This clone was observed once. This sequence joins TRBV21-1 and TRBJ2-7; TRBD1, the table's D call, lacks a check against the DNA. TRBV21-1 is an annotated pseudogene. The CDR3 sequence is 20 residues long. The CDR3 nucleotides read TGTGCCAGAACCCCACTCTTACACGGACAGGGGGCCAAAGAAGTGTACGAGCAGTACTTC. Amino acid sequence: CARTPLLHGQGAKEVYEQYF.

This clone showed up just a few times. The DNA for the CDR3 is TGTGCCAGCAGGCGGGGGATGAACACTGAAGCTTTCTTT. Encoded protein: CASRRGMNTEAFF. The chain employs TRBV6-5 and TRBJ1-1, with a weak D call TRBD1 (5 bases). Trimming removed 6 bases at V and 0 bases at J, with 8 bases between. This CDR3 contains 13 residues. The germline CDR1 and CDR2 sequences are MNHEY and SVGAGI.

J is TRBJ2-2 and V is TRBV9; tentative D call: TRBD1 (6 bases). This CDR3 is built from 15 residues. Germline V lookup: CDR1 SGDLS, CDR2 YYNGEE. Trimming cost V 3 bases and J 0 bases, with 9 bases left between them. As DNA, the CDR3 is TGTGCCAGCAGCGCGTCAGGGGCGAACACCGGGGAGCTGTTTTTT. It translates to CASSASGANTGELFF.

Note on this clone: Mismatch with germline at one junction end may stem from a read error. This chain joins TRBV18 and TRBJ1-2; D call uncertain. Germline V gives CDR1 KGHSH, CDR2 LQKENI. CDR3 length: 13 residues. This CDR3 reads CANSEGRDYGYTF. CDR3 DNA sequence: TGTGCCAACTCAGAGGGAAGGGACTATGGCTACACCTTC.

The chain joins TRBV6-1 to TRBJ1-5; D not resolved. Germline V gives CDR1 MNHNS, CDR2 SASEGT. This CDR3 spans 15 amino acids. V dropped 8 bases and J dropped 3 bases, with 17 bases sitting between them. The CDR3 sequence: CASGRGHQPNQPQHF. In DNA, the CDR3 is TGTGCCAGCGGCCGGGGTCACCAACCCAATCAGCCCCAGCATTTT.

This chain uses TRBV10-3 with TRBJ2-2; TRBD1 matches at 12 bases. CDR3 size: 16 residues. The germline V gene has CDR1 ENHRY and CDR2 SYGVKD. Trimming at V came to 5 bases and at J to 7 bases, leaving 8 bases not matched to a gene. The CDR3 region has the DNA TGTGCCATCAGTCCGGCCCGGGACAGGGGGCGCGGGGAGCTGTTTTTT. The encoded protein is CAISPARDRGRGELFF.

V and J are TRBV9 and TRBJ2-2; D call uncertain. Per germline, CDR1 SGDLS and CDR2 YYNGEE. The CDR3 consists of 13 residues. Trimming took off 0 bases at V and 6 bases at J, with 6 bases between the two ends. CDR3 loop: CASSVESSGELFF. The CDR3 DNA reads as TGTGCCAGCAGCGTAGAGAGTTCCGGGGAGCTGTTTTTT.

This clone was seen more than once but under ten times. The rearrangement links TRBV6-6 to TRBJ1-4, with D perhaps matching TRBD1 (6 bases). The germline V gene has CDR1 MNHNY and CDR2 SVGAGI (reference sequence). The CDR3 is 16 amino acids. Trimming left V 3 bases short and J 5 bases short, with 16 bases between. This CDR3 reads CASSYNGQITNEKLFF. In DNA form, the CDR3 reads TGTGCCAGCAGTTATAACGGACAGATTACAAATGAAAAACTGTTTTTT.

V gene TRBV4-1 combines with J gene TRBJ2-1; D is perhaps TRBD2 (6 bases). CDR1 and CDR2 from the germline V gene are MGHRA and YSYEKL. This CDR3 region has 13 residues. Trimming left V 4 bases short and J 2 bases short, with 6 bases between. CDR3 nucleotides: TGCGCCAGCAGCCCGGGGGCCTACAATGAGCAGTTCTTC. Residues: CASSPGAYNEQFF.

The V and J genes are TRBV18 and TRBJ1-1, with 9 bases fitting TRBD1. After removal of 6 bases from V and 0 bases from J, the junction contained 2 bases not matched to a gene. This CDR3 contains 14 residues. CDR1 KGHSH and CDR2 LQKENI come from the germline V gene. The CDR3 region has the DNA TGTGCCAGCTCGGGACAGGGTATGAACACTGAAGCTTTCTTT. Protein: CASSGQGMNTEAFF.

The V and J genes are TRBV5-1 and TRBJ2-2; D unresolved. Germline CDR1 and CDR2: SGHRS and YFSETQ. Trimming shortened V by 2 bases and J by 15 bases, and 17 bases separated the two germline ends. The CDR3 totals 13 residues. Written as DNA, the CDR3 is TGCGCCAGCAGCTTTAGGCAGCCCGGAGAATTGTTTTTT. It specifies CASSFRQPGELFF.

This chain joins TRBV9 and TRBJ2-1; D gene ambiguous. The V gene lost 0 bases and the J gene lost 8 bases, with 15 bases spanning the gap. Germline V gene data show CDR1 as SGDLS and CDR2 as YYNGEE. The CDR3 has 15 residues. The CDR3 DNA reads as TGTGCCAGCAGCGTAGCTGGCGACTTTGGCGATGAGCAGTTCTTC. Translation gives CASSVAGDFGDEQFF.

The V gene is TRBV18, the J gene TRBJ1-4; D ambiguous. CDR3 length: 14 amino acids. Germline V gives CDR1 KGHSH, CDR2 LQKENI. The germline V and J ends were trimmed by 3 bases and 0 bases, with 5 bases remaining between them. This CDR3 reads CASSPYATNEKLFF. The CDR3 DNA sequence: TGTGCCAGCTCACCGTATGCAACTAATGAAAAACTGTTTTTT.

The rearrangement uses TRBV5-1 and TRBJ1-3; TRBD1 agrees at 10 bases. V was pared by 4 bases and J by 4 bases, with 5 bases of the junction left unmatched. This CDR3 is 15 amino acids long. Germline assignment: CDR1 SGHRS and CDR2 YFSETQ. CDR3 sequence reads: CASSIGTGAGNTIYF. Here the CDR3 DNA reads TGCGCCAGCAGCATTGGGACAGGGGCGGGAAACACCATATATTTT.

This clone was counted once. This chain links TRBV6-5 with TRBJ1-2, with 7 bases lining up with TRBD1. The germline CDR1 and CDR2 sequences are MNHEY and SVGAGI. This CDR3 contains 13 residues. V lost 6 bases, J lost 5 bases, and 6 bases stayed unmatched. In nucleotides, the CDR3 is TGTGCCAGCAGCTCCGGGACAGTATATGGCTACACCTTC. Residues: CASSSGTVYGYTF.

CDR3 sequence: CSVTTGSGNYGYTF. The DNA of the CDR3 is TGCAGCGTTACGACAGGGAGTGGGAACTATGGCTACACCTTC. The chain carries TRBV29-1 and TRBJ1-2; 7 bases match TRBD1. The CDR3 contains 14 residues. Germline loops: CDR1 SQVTM, CDR2 ANQGSEA. Trimming at V came to 5 bases and at J to 2 bases, leaving 8 bases not matched to a gene.

The chain links TRBV13 to TRBJ2-5; 7 nucleotides agree with TRBD1. The CDR3 sequence is 12 residues long. Germline values: CDR1 PRHDT, CDR2 FYEKMQ (reference sequence). V trimming: 5 bases; J trimming: 7 bases; junction bases outside the gene matches: 4. The CDR3 bases are TGTGCCAGCAGCCGGGACAGCGGGACCCAGTACTTC. The encoded protein is CASSRDSGTQYF.

V and J are TRBV11-3 and TRBJ2-1; 8 bases line up with TRBD2. After removal of 1 base from V and 6 bases from J, the junction contained 5 bases not matched to a gene. There are 15 residues in the CDR3. CDR1 and CDR2 from the germline V gene are SGHNT and YENEEA. The CDR3 nucleotides read TGTGCCAGCAGCTTAGTTCGGGGGGGCCTCAATGAGCAGTTCTTC. As protein: CASSLVRGGLNEQFF.

The chain combines TRBV9 with TRBJ1-5; 8 nucleotides line up with TRBD1. Germline CDR1 SGDLS, CDR2 YYNGEE. This CDR3 is built from 15 residues. J gave up 5 bases and V 0 bases, and 4 bases lay outside the gene matches. The CDR3 DNA reads as TGTGCCAGCAGCGTAGATGCAGGGGGCCATCAGCCCCAGCATTTT. Amino acid sequence: CASSVDAGGHQPQHF.